This T cell receptor (beta chain) was retrieved from a study of PD-1 blockade in classical Hodgkin lymphoma. As to this clone: Its target is unknown.

Every one of the patients relapsed after autologous stem cell transplantation (brentuximab vedotin exposure was variable). Per germline, CDR1 SGHDT and CDR2 YYEEEE. The V and J ends lost 0 bases and 3 bases respectively, with 7 bases between them. The CDR3 has 15 amino acids. TCRdb's table, derived via immunoSEQ multiplex PCR, lists solely in-frame clones and lacks some. The top ten hold about 9.6% of the sample, which has tens of thousands of clones, under 95% seen once. The study, taken as a whole, reports: Complete responders showed a baseline diversity that resembled the diversity of newly diagnosed patients.

The source material was peripheral blood mononuclear cells (PBMCs), sampled at baseline. The gene calls are TRBV5-6 and TRBJ1-6; possible D gene TRBD1, 5 bases. The TCR sequence derives from a human donor with classical Hodgkin lymphoma. The CDR3 loop is CASSLEQVYNSPLHF. DNA of the CDR3: TGTGCCAGCAGCTTGGAACAGGTCTATAATTCACCCCTCCACTTT.